The 5 T cell receptor beta chains in this list originate from one sample, sequenced in a study of T cells after posttransplantation cyclophosphamide. Generated by immunoSEQ multiplex PCR, the TCRdb table keeps only in-frame clones and is missing some. Recorded here are tens of thousands of clones, none singletons. The specimen was PBMCs. The receptors originated from a man aged 50 to 59 in good health, CMV-negative, and a related stem cell transplant donor.

By frequency in the sample, this clone is medium-sized. The chain combines TRBV7-8 with TRBJ1-3; a weak D match, TRBD1 (6 bases). Trimming left V 5 bases short and J 1 base short, with 6 bases between. Germline V gene sequence: CDR1 SGHVS, CDR2 FQNEAQ. The CDR3 totals 13 residues. CDR3 nucleotides: TGTGCCAGCAGCGGGACATCTGGAAACACCATATATTTT. It yields the protein CASSGTSGNTIYF.

This clone was observed many times. CDR3 nucleotide sequence: TGTGCCTGGAGTGTCAGGCGGGGAGGAAACTATGGCTACACCTTC. Translating it yields CAWSVRRGGNYGYTF. The chain recombines TRBV30 with TRBJ1-2; D ambiguous. Germline CDR1 GTSNPN, CDR2 SVGIG (reference sequence). Trimming removed 0 bases from V and 2 bases from J, with 13 bases in between. The CDR3 consists of 15 residues.

This clone was found many times. The chain is built from TRBV7-9 and TRBJ2-7; D gene unclear. V was pared by 4 bases and J by 2 bases, with 6 bases between. The CDR3 is made up of 12 amino acids. CDR1 and CDR2 (germline): SEHNR, FQNEAQ (reference sequence). In DNA form, the CDR3 reads TGTGCCAGCAGCTCGGGTACCTACGAGCAGTACTTC. Protein product: CASSSGTYEQYF.

This clone was seen repeatedly, ten times or more. The V gene is TRBV9, the J gene TRBJ2-2, with 12 bases identical to TRBD2. Trimming removed 4 bases from V and 6 bases from J; junction bases left unmatched: 7. This CDR3 spans 16 amino acids. CDR1 is SGDLS, CDR2 YYNGEE, per germline. In DNA form, the CDR3 reads TGTGCCAGCAGCACCCCTAGCGGGGGGGGGCCCGGGGAGCTGTTTTTT. Translation gives CASSTPSGGGPGELFF.

Many counts were recorded for this clone. The V gene is TRBV6-6, the J gene TRBJ1-6; 7 bases match TRBD1. CDR1 is MNHNY and CDR2 is SVGAGI in the germline V gene (reference sequence). The CDR3 sequence is 15 residues long. Unmatched junction bases numbered 4, after V lost 2 bases and J lost 6 bases. The CDR3 reads CASSYEPGGNSPLHF. CDR3 in DNA: TGTGCCAGCAGTTACGAACCAGGGGGTAATTCACCCCTCCACTTT.